This T cell receptor beta chain was recorded in a study of blood T cell repertoires in COVID-19. Study background: T cells, B-cell-depleted T cells, or PBMCs provided the cDNA or gDNA that served as material.

Per germline, CDR1 GTSNPN and CDR2 SVGIG (reference sequence). The junction had 4 bases not matched to a gene; V was cut back by 3 bases and J by 8 bases. The CDR3 loop spans 14 amino acids. Methods used by the authors: Estimation of nucleated cell counts was performed using reference gene primer amplification. Sequencing was performed with immunoSEQ multiplex PCR; in TCRdb, only in-frame clones are kept and a portion is missing. The V and J calls and clone size are taken from that table; D and trimming were inferred from the DNA. The table records about 170,000 clones, around 84% of them present only once.

The sequence was collected from a woman in her seventies with COVID-19, enrolled during active disease. Input material: peripheral blood. The chain couples TRBV30 to TRBJ1-4, with 12 bases aligning to TRBD1. CDR3 coding DNA: TGTGCCTGGAGCTCCGGGACAGGGGGCGAAAAACTGTTTTTT. Its translation is CAWSSGTGGEKLFF.